Listed here are 24 T cell receptor beta chains from one sample, sequenced in a study of CD8 T cells in Susac syndrome. An input of about 0.5 to 1 ug of RNA was subjected to reverse transcription using random hexamers. MiXCR, run by TCRdb on the immunoSEQ multiplex PCR reads, gives a single entry per CDR3 protein. The sample holds under 200,000 distinct CDR3 sequences, approximately 96% seen once. Sequenced material: CD8+ T cells from PBMCs. These receptors all stem from a human donor with multiple sclerosis.

The V gene is TRBV15, the J gene TRBJ2-3; 8 nucleotides align to TRBD2. CDR1 is LNHNV, CDR2 YYDKDF, per germline (reference sequence). V lost 8 bases to trimming and J lost 1 base; unmatched junction nucleotides: 5. The CDR3 consists of 14 residues. The DNA of the CDR3 is TGTGCCACCGACGGGGGGGAAGGCACAGATACGCAGTATTTT. This encodes CATDGGEGTDTQYF.

This rearrangement joins TRBV20-1 to TRBJ2-7; 9 bases map to TRBD1. The CDR3 has 13 amino acids. V shed 1 base and J 6 bases; nucleotides not matched to a gene: 4. CDR1 and CDR2 (germline): DFQATT, SNEGSKA (reference sequence). The CDR3 DNA reads TGCAGTGCTAGAGCCCACAGGGGGCGCGAGCAGTACTTC. Residues: CSARAHRGREQYF.

This sequence joins TRBV5-1 and TRBJ2-5; D remains unclear. CDR1 is SGHRS, CDR2 YFSETQ, per germline. The CDR3 length is 13 residues. Trimming removed 2 bases from V and 2 bases from J, with 7 bases in between. The CDR3 DNA sequence: TGCGCCAGCAGCTTCAAATATCAAGAGACCCAGTACTTC. Protein sequence: CASSFKYQETQYF.

The chain employs TRBV9 and TRBJ1-1; D remains unclear. The CDR3 is 14 amino acids. V was clipped by 4 bases and J by 1 base, with 11 bases between them. Germline-derived CDR1 and CDR2 are SGDLS and YYNGEE. CDR3: CASSPWVGNTEAFF. In nucleotides, the CDR3 is TGTGCCAGCAGCCCTTGGGTGGGGAACACTGAAGCTTTCTTT.

The rearrangement uses TRBV29-1 and TRBJ2-1, with a tentative D call TRBD2 (5 bases). CDR3 length: 12 residues. Trimming stripped 5 bases from V and 4 bases from J, with 9 bases between. From germline, CDR1 is SQVTM and CDR2 ANQGSEA. The DNA for the CDR3 is TGCAGCGTTCTGCCGGGATACAATGAGCAGTTCTTC. Translation gives CSVLPGYNEQFF.

The chain is built from TRBV12-5 and TRBJ1-2, with a tentative D call TRBD1 (6 bases). From germline, CDR1 is LGHNT and CDR2 FRNRAP. The CDR3 loop spans 14 amino acids. The germline V and J ends were trimmed by 7 bases and 2 bases, with 14 bases remaining between them. The CDR3 sequence: CASANPGQNYGYTF. DNA of the CDR3: TGTGCTAGTGCAAACCCAGGACAGAACTATGGCTACACCTTC.

The chain's CDR3 is CASSQVGGTGNTIYF. DNA of the CDR3: TGCGCCAGCAGCCAAGTAGGAGGGACTGGAAACACCATATATTTT. This chain links TRBV4-1 with TRBJ1-3; D not resolved. This CDR3 contains 15 residues. Germline V gene sequence: CDR1 MGHRA, CDR2 YSYEKL. Trimming removed 1 base at V and 2 bases at J, with 9 bases between.

This rearrangement joins TRBV28 to TRBJ2-7, with D perhaps matching TRBD2 (6 bases). V lost 6 bases, J lost 12 bases, and 15 bases lay in between. Germline V gene data show CDR1 as MDHEN and CDR2 as SYDVKM. The CDR3 totals 11 residues. In nucleotides, the CDR3 is TGTGCCAGCAGCCCGGGGAGGAGGTCGTACTTC. Its translation: CASSPGRRSYF.

The chain carries TRBV15 and TRBJ1-5; D is unclear. This CDR3 is 15 amino acids long. V lost 5 bases and J lost 3, with 14 bases in between. CDR1 LNHNV and CDR2 YYDKDF come from the germline V gene (reference sequence). CDR3 amino acids: CATSSRGWVNQPQHF. The CDR3 bases are TGTGCCACCAGCTCCCGGGGTTGGGTCAATCAGCCCCAGCATTTT.

This clonotype was observed once. V usage is TRBV27 and J usage is TRBJ1-2; D is perhaps TRBD1 (6 bases). Per the germline V gene, CDR1 is MNHEY and CDR2 is SMNVEV (reference sequence). The CDR3 extends over 14 amino acids. V gave up 0 bases and J gave up 8 bases, with 13 bases separating them. The CDR3 nucleotides are TGTGCCAGCAGTTTATCGTCCAGGGGTGCGGGCTACACCTTC. Protein product: CASSLSSRGAGYTF.

This chain uses TRBV10-3 with TRBJ1-1; no clear D. Trimming cost V 7 bases and J 0 bases, with 12 bases left between them. Germline V gene data show CDR1 as ENHRY and CDR2 as SYGVKD. This CDR3 is built from 14 residues. The CDR3 DNA reads TGTGCCATCACCTCAGAGGGAATGAACACTGAAGCTTTCTTT. This codes for CAITSEGMNTEAFF.

The rearrangement links TRBV20-1 to TRBJ2-1; 7 bases match TRBD2. The length of the CDR3 is 16 residues. Looked up from germline, CDR1 is DFQATT and CDR2 is SNEGSKA (reference sequence). V dropped 3 bases and J dropped 0; count of bases not matched to a gene: 8. This CDR3 reads CSASSSGTPSYNEQFF. The CDR3 nucleotides are TGCAGTGCTAGTTCTAGCGGAACCCCCTCCTACAATGAGCAGTTCTTC.

The chain has TRBV14 and TRBJ1-6, with D possibly TRBD1 on 5 matching bases. The V end lost 1 base, the J end lost 7 bases, and 20 bases lay between the germline ends. The germline CDR1 and CDR2 sequences are SGHDN and FVKESK. The CDR3 covers 18 residues. The CDR3: CASSQGPERQGLNSPLHF. In DNA form, the CDR3 reads TGTGCCAGCAGCCAAGGGCCCGAAAGGCAGGGTTTGAATTCACCCCTCCACTTT.

The genes are TRBV25-1 and TRBJ1-4; D remains unclear. The CDR3 totals 13 residues. Germline V gives CDR1 MGHDK, CDR2 SYGVNS. The V end was cut by 5 bases, the J end by 14 bases, with 18 bases between. CDR3 sequence: CASSHSRFPMLFF. The CDR3 coding sequence is TGTGCCAGCAGTCATAGCCGGTTCCCCATGCTGTTTTTT.

The J gene is TRBJ2-3, the V gene TRBV27; D gene unclear. V was trimmed by 4 bases and J by 6 bases, leaving 17 bases between them. The CDR3 sequence is 15 residues long. Germline assignment: CDR1 MNHEY and CDR2 SMNVEV (reference sequence). This CDR3 is CASSSIVFGFDTQYF. Here the CDR3 DNA reads TGTGCCAGCAGTTCCATAGTATTCGGGTTTGATACGCAGTATTTT.

The chain uses TRBV7-9 and TRBJ2-6; D unresolved. V was clipped by 3 bases and J by 0 bases, with 9 bases between them. Germline CDR1 is SEHNR and CDR2 is FQNEAQ (reference sequence). The CDR3 is 16 residues long. The CDR3 region is CASSFGFPSGANVLTF. The CDR3 nucleotides are TGTGCCAGCAGCTTTGGATTCCCCTCTGGGGCCAACGTCCTGACTTTC.

The chain joins TRBV9 to TRBJ2-1; a possible D gene is TRBD1 (6 bases). Trimming took 3 bases from V and 0 from J, leaving 10 bases between them. The CDR3 spans 15 residues. Germline CDR1 SGDLS, CDR2 YYNGEE. CDR3 sequence (DNA): TGTGCCAGCAGCGATCGACAGGACTCCTACAATGAGCAGTTCTTC. Its protein is CASSDRQDSYNEQFF. The complete variable domain, with remaining parts taken from reference TRBV9 and TRBJ2-1, reads DSGVTQTPKHLITATGQRVTLRCSPRSGDLSVYWYQQSLDQGLQFLIQYYNGEERAKGNILERFSAQQFPDLHSELNLSSLELGDSALYFCASSDRQDSYNEQFFGPGTRLTVL.

The chain uses TRBV27 and TRBJ1-1; D perhaps matches TRBD1 (6 bases). Germline CDR1 is MNHEY and CDR2 is SMNVEV (reference sequence). CDR3 length equals 14 residues. Trimming stripped 6 bases from V and 5 bases from J, with 16 bases between. CDR3 DNA sequence: TGTGCCAGCAGGGACAGTCAACGAGTAACTGAAGCTTTCTTT. It translates to CASRDSQRVTEAFF.

The rearrangement links TRBV2 to TRBJ1-5; D not resolved. The CDR3 is 13 amino acids. Germline assignment: CDR1 SNHLY and CDR2 FYNNEI. V dropped 7 bases and J dropped 9 bases, with 16 bases sitting between them. The CDR3 is CASKFEDSGPQHF. The CDR3 DNA sequence: TGTGCCAGCAAGTTCGAGGATTCGGGGCCCCAGCATTTT.

The V call is TRBV28, the J call TRBJ2-1; TRBD2 matches at 9 bases. The junction had 5 bases not matched to a gene; V was cut back by 5 bases and J by 0 bases. Germline CDR1 reads MDHEN; CDR2 reads SYDVKM. The CDR3 runs 16 residues. The CDR3 DNA sequence: TGTGCCAGCAGTCCTAGCGGGGCGAGCTCCTACAATGAGCAGTTCTTC. Protein product: CASSPSGASSYNEQFF.

This rearrangement joins TRBV4-1 to TRBJ2-7; D possibly uses TRBD1 or TRBD2 (5 bases each). Germline CDR1 and CDR2: MGHRA and YSYEKL. Trimming cost V 4 bases and J 5 bases, with 18 bases left between them. The CDR3 consists of 15 residues. CDR3: CASSLLSARDDEQYF. The CDR3 DNA follows: TGCGCCAGCAGCCTCCTCTCGGCCAGGGACGACGAGCAGTACTTC.

The rearrangement uses TRBV15 and TRBJ2-1; 10 bases match TRBD1. Germline V gene lookup returns CDR1 LNHNV and CDR2 YYDKDF (reference sequence). V was pared by 10 bases and J by 8 bases, with 8 bases of the junction left unmatched. This CDR3 is 13 amino acids long. The CDR3 DNA sequence: TGTGCCATTACGGGACAGGGGAATGATGAGCAGTTCTTC. Translation gives CAITGQGNDEQFF. The variable domain in full, completed from reference TRBV15 and TRBJ2-1, reads DAMVIQNPRYQVTQFGKPVTLSCSQTLNHNVMYWYQQKSSQAPKLLFHYYDKDFNNEADTPDNFQSRRPNTSFCFLDIRSPGLGDTAMYLCAITGQGNDEQFFGPGTRLTVL.

The CDR3 here is CSAPSPTRNFANEQFF. CDR3 nucleotides: TGCAGTGCCCCATCCCCGACTAGAAACTTTGCCAATGAGCAGTTCTTC. The chain couples TRBV20-1 to TRBJ2-1; TRBD2 is a possible D gene (6 bases). The CDR3 totals 16 residues. Germline loops: CDR1 DFQATT, CDR2 SNEGSKA (reference sequence). V was clipped by 6 bases and J by 6 bases, with 24 bases between them.

V usage is TRBV28 and J usage is TRBJ2-5; 8 nucleotides match TRBD2. Germline values: CDR1 MDHEN, CDR2 SYDVKM. This CDR3 is 15 amino acids long. Unmatched junction bases numbered 6, after V lost 4 bases and J lost 2 bases. The CDR3 sequence: CASSSGTRPQETQYF. In nucleotides, the CDR3 is TGTGCCAGCAGTTCAGGGACTAGACCACAAGAGACCCAGTACTTC.